This T cell receptor beta chain was identified during a study of blood T cell repertoires in COVID-19. In the study overall: Spain, Italy and the United States supplied samples that represented acute and convalescent COVID-19. Sources were T cells, B-cell-depleted T cells, or PBMCs; the material itself was cDNA or gDNA.

Per germline, CDR1 SGHDN and CDR2 FVKESK. V was clipped by 9 bases and J by 1 base, with 15 bases between them. This CDR3 region has 14 residues. Original analysis: Amplification of reference gene primers provided the estimated nucleated cell counts. The method was immunoSEQ multiplex PCR; TCRdb's version includes in-frame clones alone and lacks a portion of them. The DNA was the basis for D and trimming; V, J and clone size are from that table. The data hold roughly 110,000 clones, with around 89% observed a single time. The chain is built from TRBV14 and TRBJ2-5; possible D gene TRBD2, 5 bases. This sequence was found in a man in his forties or fifties with active or convalescent COVID-19. Sequences were obtained from peripheral blood. The CDR3: CASGEGLPQETQYF. Written as DNA, the CDR3 is TGTGCCAGTGGAGAGGGCCTACCCCAAGAGACCCAGTACTTC. Drawing the rest from reference TRBV14 and TRBJ2-5, the complete variable domain is EAGVTQFPSHSVIEKGQTVTLRCDPISGHDNLYWYRRVMGKEIKFLLHFVKESKQDESGMPNNRFLAERTGGTYSTLKVQPAELEDSGVYFCASGEGLPQETQYFGPGTRLLVL.